This T cell receptor (beta chain) appears in the sequencing data of a study of CD8+ T cells in alopecia areata. Whole-study results and caveats: Lesional scalp, notably in alopecia totalis/universalis, had clonality above that of normal scalp.

Per the germline V gene, CDR1 is SGHTA and CDR2 is FQGTGA. The CDR3 is made up of 12 amino acids. V dropped 3 bases and J dropped 10 bases, with 10 bases sitting between them. This clone was seen a handful of times. Its antigen is undetermined. Following RNA extraction, reverse transcription yielded cDNA that acted as the sequencing template. The data were produced by immunoSEQ multiplex PCR, yet TCRdb's version contains in-frame clones alone and is incomplete. The table has 200,000 to 250,000 clones, 35% to 40% seen once; the top ten hold under 0.55%. Treatment reported: oral pan-JAK inhibitor, 5-10 mg twice daily.

This specimen was CD4+ T cells sorted from blood, taken at week 34, from a patient treated with tofacitinib. This clonotype was sampled from a human donor with alopecia areata. This chain connects TRBV7-3 to TRBJ2-1; D may be TRBD2 (5 bases). CDR3 region: CASSFGTGEQFF. The CDR3 region has the DNA TGTGCCAGCAGCTTTGGTACGGGAGAGCAGTTCTTC.